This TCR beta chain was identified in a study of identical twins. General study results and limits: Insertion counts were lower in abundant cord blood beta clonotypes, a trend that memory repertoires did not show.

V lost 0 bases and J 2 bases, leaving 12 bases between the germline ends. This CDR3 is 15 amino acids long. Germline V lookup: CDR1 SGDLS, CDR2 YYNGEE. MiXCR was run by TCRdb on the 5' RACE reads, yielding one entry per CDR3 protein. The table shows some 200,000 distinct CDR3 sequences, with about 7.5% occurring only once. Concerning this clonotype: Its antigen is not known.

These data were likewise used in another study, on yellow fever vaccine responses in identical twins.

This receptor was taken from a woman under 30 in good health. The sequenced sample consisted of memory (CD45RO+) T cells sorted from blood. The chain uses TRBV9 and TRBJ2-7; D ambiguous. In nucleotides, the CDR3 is TGTGCCAGCAGCGTAGAGGCATCTTCCCCCTACGAGCAGTACTTC. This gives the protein CASSVEASSPYEQYF.